Listed below are T cell receptor beta chains from one sample, sequenced in a study of cytomegalovirus exposure and HLA in healthy donors. Profiling relied on immunoSEQ multiplex PCR, and the TCRdb table lists in-frame clones only, not all of them. Seen here are around 93,000 clones, around 73% observed once, and the top ten hold 3% to 3.5%. The specimen sequenced was PBMCs. The receptors were sampled from a woman between 35 and 50 years old in good health and CMV-seronegative. The CDR3 runs from the conserved cysteine through the conserved F or W. The order of the fields is CDR3 protein, CDR3 DNA, D gene, clone size, V gene, J gene. D genes are given only for firm matches. Clone sizes are given selectively: once, few, many, or a class where the clone is expanded.

CASSLHGLAPSRDTQYF	TGTGCCAGCAGCCTACACGGACTAGCCCCCTCGAGAGATACGCAGTATTTT	TRBD2	-	TRBV11-2	TRBJ2-3
CASSPHRVYEQYF	TGTGCCAGCTCACCCCACAGGGTCTACGAGCAGTACTTC	-	-	TRBV18	TRBJ2-7
CASSGIRVGNQPQHF	TGTGCCAGCAGTGGGATCCGGGTTGGCAATCAGCCCCAGCATTTT	-	-	TRBV6-1	TRBJ1-5
CASSVGREKLFF	TGTGCCAGCAGTGTGGGGAGGGAAAAACTGTTTTTT	-	few	TRBV28	TRBJ1-4
CASSTQGTGELFF	TGTGCCAGCAGCACTCAGGGGACCGGGGAGCTGTTTTTT	-	-	TRBV7-9	TRBJ2-2
CASSETSGRAGELFF	TGTGCCAGCAGCGAGACTAGCGGGAGGGCCGGGGAGCTGTTTTTT	TRBD2	-	TRBV9	TRBJ2-2
CSGITGNRKAFF	TGCAGCGGTATTACAGGAAACCGAAAAGCTTTCTTT	-	-	TRBV29-1	TRBJ1-1
CASSEVPTGNTEAFF	TGTGCCAGCAGTGAAGTCCCTACAGGGAACACTGAAGCTTTCTTT	-	once	TRBV6-1	TRBJ1-1
CASSYSLDRGDIQYF	TGTGCCAGCAGTTACTCACTCGACAGGGGGGACATTCAGTACTTC	TRBD1	-	TRBV6-5	TRBJ2-4
CASSTGGTGLYEQYF	TGTGCCAGCAGCACAGGGGGGACTGGCCTCTACGAGCAGTACTTC	TRBD1	-	TRBV7-6	TRBJ2-7
CASGGLWSDGYTF	TGTGCCAGCGGGGGACTATGGTCGGATGGCTACACCTTC	-	-	TRBV6-1	TRBJ1-2
CASSQDVRQPTSGRAREQFF	TGCGCCAGCAGCCAAGATGTACGACAGCCAACTAGCGGGAGGGCGCGCGAGCAGTTCTTC	TRBD2	-	TRBV4-1	TRBJ2-1
CASSPKGLAGIGNLETQYF	TGTGCCAGCTCACCCAAAGGACTAGCGGGAATCGGTAATTTGGAGACCCAGTACTTC	TRBD2	-	TRBV18	TRBJ2-5
CASSLATVRFGYTF	TGTGCCAGCAGTCTAGCGACGGTGCGATTCGGCTACACCTTC	-	-	TRBV28	TRBJ1-2
CASSYVRGSYEQYF	TGTGCCAGCAGTTATGTAAGGGGTTCCTACGAGCAGTACTTC	-	-	TRBV6-5	TRBJ2-7
CASSFKGADEKLFF	TGTGCCAGCAGTTTTAAAGGGGCGGATGAAAAACTGTTTTTT	-	few	TRBV28	TRBJ1-4
CASSYQGAPAEAFF	TGTGCCAGTAGTTACCAGGGGGCGCCGGCTGAAGCTTTCTTT	TRBD1	-	TRBV19	TRBJ1-1
CASSVFVGQVYEQYF	TGTGCCAGCAGTGTATTTGTTGGGCAGGTCTACGAGCAGTACTTC	-	few	TRBV6-1	TRBJ2-7
CATSGDRANYGYTF	TGTGCCACCAGCGGGGACAGGGCCAACTATGGCTACACCTTC	TRBD1	-	TRBV15	TRBJ1-2
CASSDEGTRGTDTQYF	TGTGCCAGCAGTGACGAGGGAACGCGTGGCACAGATACGCAGTATTTT	-	-	TRBV6-4	TRBJ2-3
CASSITGGEAFF	TGTGCCAGCAGTATCACAGGGGGTGAAGCTTTCTTT	TRBD1	-	TRBV27	TRBJ1-1
CASSEDTYNEQFF	TGTGCCAGCAGCGAGGATACCTACAATGAGCAGTTCTTC	-	many	TRBV27	TRBJ2-1
CASSPGTGAYSYEQYF	TGTGCCAGCAGCCCCGGGACAGGGGCTTACTCCTACGAGCAGTACTTC	TRBD1	-	TRBV5-4	TRBJ2-7
CATSREPPRGPSPLHF	TGTGCCACCAGCAGAGAGCCTCCCAGGGGGCCTTCACCCCTCCACTTT	TRBD1	-	TRBV15	TRBJ1-6
CASSEVVQGGEKLFF	TGTGCCAGCAGTGAAGTGGTACAGGGAGGGGAAAAACTGTTTTTT	-	-	TRBV2	TRBJ1-4
CASSLWDSGNTEAFF	TGTGCCAGCAGTTTATGGGACAGTGGAAACACTGAAGCTTTCTTT	-	-	TRBV28	TRBJ1-1
CASSETKLYGYTF	TGTGCCAGCAGTGAAACCAAACTCTATGGCTACACCTTC	-	-	TRBV2	TRBJ1-2